The 20 T cell receptor beta chains given below trace back to one sample, sequenced in a study of OX40 agonist ivuxolimab in advanced cancers. Sequenced by immunoSEQ multiplex PCR; TCRdb stores in-frame clones only, minus some. The sample shows 70,000 to 95,000 clones, around 82% of them seen only once. Sequencing used CD4+ or CD8+ T cells sorted from blood, obtained in a trial of the OX40 agonist ivuxolimab. The source of these receptors is an adult with an advanced solid tumor such as melanoma, head and neck, liver or kidney cancer.

This clone was counted a single time. The CDR3 DNA reads TGTGCCAGTAGTAATCCCTATAGGGGAGAGACCCAGTACTTC. It is translated as CASSNPYRGETQYF. The rearrangement uses TRBV19 and TRBJ2-5; possibly TRBD1 for D (5 bases). V was shortened by 4 bases and J by 4 bases, with 13 bases between the two germline ends. This CDR3 has 14 residues. Germline assignment: CDR1 LNHDA and CDR2 SQIVND (reference sequence).

This clone was detected once. This sequence joins TRBV18 and TRBJ1-2, with D hard to call. The CDR3 extends over 14 amino acids. In germline, CDR1 is KGHSH, CDR2 LQKENI. Trimming left V 3 bases short and J 2 bases short, with 10 bases between. The CDR3 nucleotides read TGTGCCAGCTCACCGACGGTGGTAAACTATGGCTACACCTTC. Protein sequence: CASSPTVVNYGYTF.

V usage is TRBV5-1 and J usage is TRBJ2-3; 12 bases fit TRBD2. The CDR3 is 16 residues long. V lost 3 bases to trimming and J lost 6 bases; unmatched junction nucleotides: 8. The germline V gene has CDR1 SGHRS and CDR2 YFSETQ. Here the CDR3 reads CASSYILAGGADTQYF. CDR3 sequence (DNA): TGCGCCAGCAGCTACATTCTAGCGGGGGGGGCGGATACGCAGTATTTT. Filled out from reference TRBV5-1 and TRBJ2-3, the complete variable domain reads KAGVTQTPRYLIKTRGQQVTLSCSPISGHRSVSWYQQTPGQGLQFLFEYFSETQRNKGNFPGRFSGRQFSNSRSEMNVSTLELGDSALYLCASSYILAGGADTQYFGPGTRLTVL.

The V gene is TRBV10-3, the J gene TRBJ1-5, with 7 bases matching TRBD1. V shed 5 bases and J 1 base; nucleotides not matched to a gene: 5. Per germline, CDR1 ENHRY and CDR2 SYGVKD. There are 15 residues in the CDR3. CDR3 residues: CAISPRGGSNQPQHF. CDR3 nucleotides: TGTGCCATCAGTCCCAGGGGGGGCAGCAATCAGCCCCAGCATTTT.

V gene TRBV18 combines with J gene TRBJ2-7; 8 nucleotides align to TRBD1. V shed 3 bases, J shed 4 bases, and the junction held 5 bases outside the gene matches. In germline, CDR1 is KGHSH, CDR2 LQKENI. The CDR3 has 14 residues. The CDR3 loop reads CASSPGTGLYEQYF. In DNA, the CDR3 is TGTGCCAGCTCACCCGGGACAGGACTTTACGAGCAGTACTTC.

The chain combines TRBV28 with TRBJ1-2; D gene unclear. CDR3 length: 12 amino acids. Trimming stripped 2 bases from V and 4 bases from J, with 5 bases between. Germline V gene data show CDR1 as MDHEN and CDR2 as SYDVKM. This CDR3 is CASSLGSYGYTF. DNA for the CDR3: TGTGCCAGCAGTTTAGGGAGCTATGGCTACACCTTC.

The CDR3 nucleotides read TGTGCCTTACGGGGCGGCATGAACACTGAAGCTTTCTTT. Its translation: CALRGGMNTEAFF. The V and J genes are TRBV30 and TRBJ1-1, with a tentative D call TRBD1 (5 bases). CDR1 is GTSNPN and CDR2 is SVGIG in the germline V gene (reference sequence). V was cut by 7 bases and J by 0 bases, with 12 bases left in between. The CDR3 runs 13 residues.

CDR3 residues: CASSSLAGVTGEQFF. CDR3 sequence (DNA): TGTGCCAGCTCCTCACTAGCGGGGGTAACGGGTGAGCAGTTCTTC. The chain joins TRBV5-4 to TRBJ2-1, with 11 nucleotides matching TRBD2. With 7 bases clipped from V and 9 bases from J, the junction kept 12 bases outside the gene matches. From germline, CDR1 is SGHNT and CDR2 YYREEE (reference sequence). The CDR3 consists of 15 residues.

This clone was detected only once. V is TRBV10-3 and J is TRBJ1-1; D not certain. Looked up from germline, CDR1 is ENHRY and CDR2 is SYGVKD. Trimming left V 0 bases short and J 11 bases short, with 19 bases between. The CDR3 is 15 amino acids. The CDR3 nucleotides are TGTGCCATCAGTGAGTCGACGTGGAGAACAAACGGGGCTTTCTTT. Translation gives CAISESTWRTNGAFF.

The chain uses TRBV11-3 and TRBJ2-7, with 16 positions matching TRBD2. This CDR3 region has 17 residues. Germline V lookup: CDR1 SGHNT, CDR2 YENEEA. The J segment lost 7 bases and the V segment lost 5 bases, leaving 11 bases of the junction unmatched. CDR3 sequence: CASSPDPGTSGRGEQYF. The DNA of the CDR3 is TGTGCCAGCAGCCCGGACCCCGGGACTAGCGGGAGGGGGGAGCAGTACTTC.

V usage is TRBV7-2 and J usage is TRBJ2-7; D might be TRBD1 (5 bases). V was clipped by 5 bases and J by 1 base, with 12 bases between them. Germline CDR1 is SGHTA and CDR2 is FQGNSA. The CDR3 runs 14 residues. This CDR3 is CASSGARVSYEQYF. The DNA of the CDR3 is TGTGCCAGCAGCGGGGCCAGGGTTTCCTACGAGCAGTACTTC.

Only one count was recorded for this clone. CDR3: CASSEGGAGETQYF. CDR3 nucleotides: TGTGCCAGCAGTGAAGGAGGGGCGGGAGAGACCCAGTACTTC. The chain recombines TRBV2 with TRBJ2-5; D may match TRBD1 or TRBD2 (5 bases each). CDR1 and CDR2 (germline): SNHLY, FYNNEI. The CDR3 is 14 amino acids. V was shortened by 1 base and J by 4 bases, with 10 bases between the two germline ends.

V and J are TRBV5-4 and TRBJ2-3; 7 bases fit TRBD2. The V and J ends lost 0 bases and 2 bases, in that order; junction bases with no gene match: 9. The CDR3 is made up of 17 amino acids. CDR1 and CDR2 (germline): SGHNT, YYREEE (reference sequence). CDR3 DNA sequence: TGTGCCAGCAGCTTGGCTTTGGGGGGGGGAACCACAGATACGCAGTATTTT. Encoded protein: CASSLALGGGTTDTQYF.

The gene calls are TRBV9 and TRBJ2-1, with a tentative D call TRBD1 (5 bases). V shed 0 bases and J shed 4 bases, with 11 bases lying between them. Germline CDR1 reads SGDLS; CDR2 reads YYNGEE. The CDR3 length is 15 residues. CDR3 bases: TGTGCCAGCAGCGTAGGCGGACAAGATTACAATGAGCAGTTCTTC. Residues: CASSVGGQDYNEQFF.

The chain links TRBV5-4 to TRBJ1-2, with 7 bases lining up with TRBD1. CDR1 is SGHNT and CDR2 is YYREEE in the germline V gene (reference sequence). With V trimmed by 5 bases and J by 0 bases, 10 bases remained unmatched. CDR3 size: 16 residues. As DNA, the CDR3 is TGTGCCAGCAGAACGACAGGGTCGGGAGCTAACTATGGCTACACCTTC. Its translation is CASRTTGSGANYGYTF.

This clone appeared a few times. The genes are TRBV11-3 and TRBJ1-1, with 8 bases aligning to TRBD1. The CDR3 has 14 amino acids. Germline lookup yields CDR1 SGHNT and CDR2 YENEEA. V lost 4 bases to trimming and J lost 7 bases; unmatched junction nucleotides: 8. CDR3 amino acids: CASSSGTGAGEAFF. The CDR3 nucleotides are TGTGCCAGCAGCTCTGGGACAGGAGCAGGTGAAGCTTTCTTT.

This rearrangement joins TRBV28 to TRBJ2-2, with D maybe TRBD1 (6 bases). Germline CDR1 MDHEN, CDR2 SYDVKM. Trimming shortened V by 5 bases and J by 6 bases, and 10 bases separated the two germline ends. The CDR3 consists of 13 residues. The CDR3 loop reads CASSTGWAGELFF. The CDR3 region has the DNA TGTGCCAGCAGTACAGGGTGGGCCGGGGAGCTGTTTTTT.

The V and J genes are TRBV29-1 and TRBJ2-3; 8 bases map to TRBD1. The V and J ends lost 8 bases and 2 bases, in that order; junction bases with no gene match: 9. The CDR3 is made up of 14 amino acids. The germline V gene encodes CDR1 SQVTM and CDR2 ANQGSEA. CDR3 in DNA: TGCAGCCTCGGGCCAGGGGGCGTCACAGATACGCAGTATTTT. Translating it yields CSLGPGGVTDTQYF.

The CDR3 DNA sequence: TGTGCCAGCGGTAGTAACTATGGCTACACCTTC. Translated, it gives CASGSNYGYTF. The rearrangement links TRBV28 to TRBJ1-2; D gene ambiguous. Deletions cut 8 bases from V and 1 base from J, with 5 bases between. From germline, CDR1 is MDHEN and CDR2 SYDVKM. This CDR3 has 11 amino acids.

About this clone itself: Other DNA sequences in the sample encode the same CDR3. The CDR3 is CASSPGGNTEAFF. DNA for the CDR3: TGTGCCAGCTCACCCGGGGGGAACACTGAAGCTTTCTTT. The chain is built from TRBV18 and TRBJ1-1; D is perhaps TRBD1 (5 bases). The V and J ends lost 3 bases and 1 base respectively, with 6 bases between them. Germline-derived CDR1 and CDR2 are KGHSH and LQKENI. This CDR3 is 13 amino acids long.